The T cell receptor (beta chain) under discussion was sequenced for a study of blood T cell repertoires in COVID-19. Study-wide background: The study drew acute and convalescent COVID-19 samples from the United States, Italy and Spain. PBMCs, B-cell-depleted T cells, or T cells were the source of the cDNA or gDNA that made up the material.

Germline lookup yields CDR1 MGHRA and CDR2 YSYEKL. CDR3 length equals 20 residues. The V gene end was trimmed by 4 bases and the J gene end by 1 base; junction bases not matched to a gene: 12. The authors' processing: Reference gene primer amplification gave estimated nucleated cell counts. Using immunoSEQ multiplex PCR, the repertoire was profiled, and TCRdb retains in-frame clones only, with some absent. V, J and clone size were drawn from that table, and D and trimming were deduced from the DNA. The repertoire holds 70,000 or so clones, roughly 77% seen once, with 35% in the top ten. This clonotype originated in a woman in her sixties or seventies with acute or convalescent COVID-19. The rearrangement links TRBV4-1 to TRBJ2-6; 11 positions agree with TRBD2. Specimen: peripheral blood. Written as DNA, the CDR3 is TGCGCCAGCAGCCCGATCCCACTAGCGGGGGCGTTTTCTGGGGCCAACGTCCTGACTTTC. It codes for CASSPIPLAGAFSGANVLTF.